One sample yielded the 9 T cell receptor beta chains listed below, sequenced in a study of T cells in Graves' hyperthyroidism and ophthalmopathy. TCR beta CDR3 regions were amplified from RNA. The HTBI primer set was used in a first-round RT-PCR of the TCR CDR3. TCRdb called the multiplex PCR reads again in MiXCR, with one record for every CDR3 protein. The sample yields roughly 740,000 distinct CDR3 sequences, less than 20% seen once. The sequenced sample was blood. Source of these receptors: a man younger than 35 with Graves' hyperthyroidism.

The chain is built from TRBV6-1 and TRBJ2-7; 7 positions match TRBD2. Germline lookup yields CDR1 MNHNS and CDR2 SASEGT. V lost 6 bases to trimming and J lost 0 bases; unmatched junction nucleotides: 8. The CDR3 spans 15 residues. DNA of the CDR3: TGTGCCAGCAGCCCCGGCGGGAGAACCTCCTACGAGCAGTACTTC. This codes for CASSPGGRTSYEQYF.

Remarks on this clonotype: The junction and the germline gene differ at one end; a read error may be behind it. The CDR3, as DNA: TGTGCTAGCAGCTTAGGCAAGGGGCCAACCTACGAGCAGTACTTC. This translates into CASSLGKGPTYEQYF. The genes are TRBV7-7 and TRBJ2-7; D is perhaps TRBD1 (5 bases). The CDR3 runs 15 residues. CDR1 is SSHAT and CDR2 is FNYEAQ in the germline V gene (reference sequence).

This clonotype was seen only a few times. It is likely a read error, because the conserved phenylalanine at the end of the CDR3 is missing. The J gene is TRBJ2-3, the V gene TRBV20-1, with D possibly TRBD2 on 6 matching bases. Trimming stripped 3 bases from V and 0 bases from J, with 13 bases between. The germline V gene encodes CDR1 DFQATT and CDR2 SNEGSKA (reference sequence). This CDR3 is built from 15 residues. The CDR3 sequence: CSASVELASTDTQYS. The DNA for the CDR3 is TGCAGTGCTAGTGTGGAACTAGCTAGCACAGATACGCAGTATTCT.

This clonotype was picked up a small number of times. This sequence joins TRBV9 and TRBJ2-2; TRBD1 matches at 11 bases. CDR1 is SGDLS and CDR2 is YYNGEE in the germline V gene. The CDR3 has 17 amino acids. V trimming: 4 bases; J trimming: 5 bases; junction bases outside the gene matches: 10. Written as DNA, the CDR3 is TGTGCCAGCAGCTCCTGGACAGGGGGCGTTGGGACCGGGGAGCTGTTTTTT. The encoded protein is CASSSWTGGVGTGELFF.

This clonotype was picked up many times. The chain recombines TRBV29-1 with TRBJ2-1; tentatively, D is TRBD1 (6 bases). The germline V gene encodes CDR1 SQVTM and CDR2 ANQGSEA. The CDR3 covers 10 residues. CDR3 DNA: TGCAGTATTGACAGGAATGAGCAGTTCTTC. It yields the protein CSIDRNEQFF.

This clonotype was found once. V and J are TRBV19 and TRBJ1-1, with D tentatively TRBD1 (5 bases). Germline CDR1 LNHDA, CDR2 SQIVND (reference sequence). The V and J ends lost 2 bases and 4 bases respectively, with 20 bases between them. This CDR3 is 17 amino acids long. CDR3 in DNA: TGTGCCAGTAGTATACGTATGTCCTCCGGGGGGGGCACTGAAGCTTTCTTT. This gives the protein CASSIRMSSGGGTEAFF.

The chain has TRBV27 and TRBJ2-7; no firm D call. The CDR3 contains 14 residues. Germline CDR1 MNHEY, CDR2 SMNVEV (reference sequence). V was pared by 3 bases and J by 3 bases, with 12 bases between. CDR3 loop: CASSLLGKLYEQYF. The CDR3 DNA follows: TGTGCCAGCAGTTTGTTAGGAAAACTCTACGAGCAGTACTTC.

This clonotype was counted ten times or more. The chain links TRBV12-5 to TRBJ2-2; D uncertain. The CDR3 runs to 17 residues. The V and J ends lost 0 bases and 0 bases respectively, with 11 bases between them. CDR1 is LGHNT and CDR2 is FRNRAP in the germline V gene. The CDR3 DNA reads TGTGCTAGTGGTTTGGTAAAGGGAAAGACGAACACCGGGGAGCTGTTTTTT. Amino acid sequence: CASGLVKGKTNTGELFF. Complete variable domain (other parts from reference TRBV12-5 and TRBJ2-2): DARVTQTPRHKVTEMGQEVTMRCQPILGHNTVFWYRQTMMQGLELLAYFRNRAPLDDSGMPKDRFSAEMPDATLATLKIQPSEPRDSAVYFCASGLVKGKTNTGELFFGEGSRLTVL.

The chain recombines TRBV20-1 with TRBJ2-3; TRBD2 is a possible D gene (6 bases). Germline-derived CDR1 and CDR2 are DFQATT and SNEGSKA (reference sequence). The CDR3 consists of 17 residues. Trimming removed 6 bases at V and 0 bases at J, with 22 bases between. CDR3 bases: TGCAGTGCCCATAAGCCGAAACGACTAGTGAGCACAGATACGCAGTATTTT. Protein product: CSAHKPKRLVSTDTQYF.